These T cell receptor beta chains were read from a single sample in a study of radiotherapy plus CTLA-4 blockade in lung cancer. Assay: immunoSEQ multiplex PCR; the TCRdb copy retains only in-frame clones and omits some. The table records about 98,000 clones, around nine tenths of them present only once. Sequencing was performed on peripheral blood, taken from a patient treated with radiotherapy plus ipilimumab. The receptors stem from a human donor with non-small cell lung cancer that progressed on radiotherapy plus ipilimumab. The CDR3 runs from the conserved cysteine through the conserved F or W. Size is stated for part of the rows, as once, few or many counts, or as a class when the clone is expanded.

cdr3_aa	clone_size	v_call	j_call
CASRQNSNQNTEAFF	once	TRBV5-1	TRBJ1-1
CASSLAEGTYNEQFF	.	TRBV7-8	TRBJ2-1
CASRLGELFF	.	TRBV2	TRBJ2-2
CASLRTGTSNTEAFF	.	TRBV6-5	TRBJ1-1
CASSLANLNTEAFF	.	TRBV7-2	TRBJ1-1
CASSLGGSLPEQYF	.	TRBV5-1	TRBJ2-7
CASSLDRGQGGHNEQFF	.	TRBV5-1	TRBJ2-1
CASSPQGYTGELFF	.	TRBV14	TRBJ2-2
CASSFYWTEENYEQYF	.	TRBV11-2	.
CATSGVAGREQFF	.	TRBV15	TRBJ2-1
CASTRGTGEIGNTIYF	.	TRBV25-1	TRBJ1-3
CASSRALGGPETQYF	.	TRBV5-1	TRBJ2-5
CASSARGVSSYNEQFF	once	TRBV5-6	TRBJ2-1